This passage covers 10 T cell receptor beta chains from one sample sequenced in a study of shared clonotypes between healthy human individuals. CD45RO-negative, CCR7-positively selected cells formed the naive CD8 fraction, excluding terminally differentiated effector memory CD45RA+ cells. Method: immunoSEQ multiplex PCR; TCRdb's copy keeps in-frame clones and lacks some. The sample contains under 1 million clones, 80% to 95% of which appear only once. Material for sequencing was naive CD8+ T cells sorted from blood. All receptors derive from a man aged 25-45 years in good health.

Turning to this clone: In the same sample, other DNA sequences code for this CDR3. V is TRBV27 and J is TRBJ2-7; D tentatively fits TRBD1 or TRBD2 (5 bases each). Germline V gene lookup returns CDR1 MNHEY and CDR2 SMNVEV (reference sequence). V was shortened by 3 bases and J by 7 bases, with 10 bases between the two germline ends. The CDR3 length is 12 residues. The DNA for the CDR3 is TGTGCCAGCAGTTTTTCGGGGCGGGAGCAGTACTTC. This translates into CASSFSGREQYF.

The chain combines TRBV29-1 with TRBJ2-5; D gene uncertain. The CDR3 length is 14 residues. The germline gives CDR1 SQVTM, CDR2 ANQGSEA. V gave up 4 bases and J gave up 5 bases, with 17 bases separating them. CDR3 amino acids: CSVGRLGMMETQYF. DNA of the CDR3: TGCAGCGTTGGGCGTCTAGGGATGATGGAGACCCAGTACTTC.

The V gene is TRBV27, the J gene TRBJ2-7; D is undetermined. Germline V gene sequence: CDR1 MNHEY, CDR2 SMNVEV (reference sequence). This CDR3 has 14 residues. The ends were cut back, 1 base at V and 5 bases at J, with 12 bases in the middle. The DNA for the CDR3 is TGTGCCAGCAGTTTATTGTTGGGGAAGGACGAGCAGTACTTC. Its protein is CASSLLLGKDEQYF.

The J gene is TRBJ2-7, the V gene TRBV27, with D tentatively TRBD2 (5 bases). This CDR3 is built from 14 residues. Looked up from germline, CDR1 is MNHEY and CDR2 is SMNVEV (reference sequence). Trimming shortened V by 4 bases and J by 4 bases, and 14 bases separated the two germline ends. In DNA, the CDR3 is TGTGCCAGCAGTTCAGCCAATCTAGCTTACGAGCAGTACTTC. Encoded protein: CASSSANLAYEQYF.

The chain couples TRBV7-6 to TRBJ1-1, with unresolved D. CDR3 length equals 14 residues. Per the germline V gene, CDR1 is SGHVS and CDR2 is FNYEAQ. V gave up 6 bases and J gave up 0 bases, with 11 bases separating them. The CDR3 loop reads CASRLAVLNTEAFF. Written as DNA, the CDR3 is TGTGCCAGCAGGTTGGCGGTTTTGAACACTGAAGCTTTCTTT.

The chain couples TRBV6-1 to TRBJ2-7; D is ambiguous. From germline, CDR1 is MNHNS and CDR2 SASEGT. The CDR3 is 12 amino acids. Trimming pared 1 base from V and 7 bases from J, leaving 8 bases between. CDR3 DNA: TGTGCCAGCAGTGAAGGAGACGGAGAGCAGTACTTC. Encoded protein: CASSEGDGEQYF.

The V and J genes are TRBV10-2 and TRBJ2-7; 7 bases are a match to TRBD2. V shed 7 bases and J 2 bases; nucleotides not matched to a gene: 26. This CDR3 comprises 20 residues. Germline V CDR1 and CDR2: WSHSY, SAAADI. Here the CDR3 reads CASTAGGPGGGREGTYEQYF. The DNA of the CDR3 is TGCGCCAGCACGGCGGGCGGTCCGGGAGGAGGCAGGGAGGGGACCTACGAGCAGTACTTC.

This clone has just one count. The chain is built from TRBV5-1 and TRBJ2-7, with TRBD1 matching 7 bases. Germline CDR1 and CDR2: SGHRS and YFSETQ. After removal of 6 bases from V and 6 bases from J, the junction contained 15 bases not matched to a gene. The CDR3 is made up of 15 amino acids. The chain's CDR3 is CASTLDSTGRGEQYF. CDR3 sequence (DNA): TGCGCCAGCACCCTAGATTCGACAGGGAGAGGCGAGCAGTACTTC.

The chain is built from TRBV10-3 and TRBJ1-2, with 10 nucleotides matching TRBD1. The CDR3 covers 14 residues. Germline CDR1 reads ENHRY; CDR2 reads SYGVKD. Losses at the gene ends were 10 bases for V and 4 bases for J; bases not matched to a gene: 9. The CDR3 DNA sequence: TGTGCCACGAAGGGGACAGGGGATGCCTATGGCTACACCTTC. Encoded protein: CATKGTGDAYGYTF.

J is TRBJ2-1 and V is TRBV28, with 8 nucleotides matching TRBD1. Germline V lookup: CDR1 MDHEN, CDR2 SYDVKM. The length of the CDR3 is 15 residues. V was clipped by 3 bases and J by 4 bases; unmatched bases: 5. The CDR3 sequence: CASSFRTGTYNEQFF. DNA for the CDR3: TGTGCCAGCAGTTTCCGGACAGGGACTTACAATGAGCAGTTCTTC.